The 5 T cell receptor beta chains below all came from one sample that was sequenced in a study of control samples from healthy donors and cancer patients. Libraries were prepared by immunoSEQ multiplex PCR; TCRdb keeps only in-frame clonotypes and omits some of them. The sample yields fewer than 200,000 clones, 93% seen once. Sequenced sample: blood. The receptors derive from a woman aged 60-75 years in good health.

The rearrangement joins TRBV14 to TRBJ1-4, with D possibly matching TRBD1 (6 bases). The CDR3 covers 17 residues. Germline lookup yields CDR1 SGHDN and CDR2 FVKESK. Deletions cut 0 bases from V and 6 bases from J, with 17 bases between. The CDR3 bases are TGTGCCAGCAGCCAAGAAAGATGGAGGGGGAGACATGAAAAACTGTTTTTT. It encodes CASSQERWRGRHEKLFF.

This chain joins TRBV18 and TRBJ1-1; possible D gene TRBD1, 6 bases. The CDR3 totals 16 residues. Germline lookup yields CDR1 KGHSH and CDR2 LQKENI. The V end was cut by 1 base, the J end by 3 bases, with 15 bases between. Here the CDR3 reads CASSPLLGARDTEAFF. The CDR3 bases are TGTGCCAGCTCACCACTTTTGGGGGCGCGTGACACTGAAGCTTTCTTT.

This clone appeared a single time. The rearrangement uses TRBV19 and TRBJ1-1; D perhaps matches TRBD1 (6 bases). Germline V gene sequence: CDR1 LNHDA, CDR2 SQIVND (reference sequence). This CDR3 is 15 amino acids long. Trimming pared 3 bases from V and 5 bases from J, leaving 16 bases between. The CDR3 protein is CASSISGHARTEAFF. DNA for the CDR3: TGTGCCAGTAGTATCTCGGGACATGCTAGGACTGAAGCTTTCTTT.

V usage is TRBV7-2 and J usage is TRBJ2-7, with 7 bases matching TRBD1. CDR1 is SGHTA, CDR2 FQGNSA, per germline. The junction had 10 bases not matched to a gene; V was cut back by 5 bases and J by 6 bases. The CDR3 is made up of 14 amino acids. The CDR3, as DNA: TGTGCCAGCAGCCCTCGACAGGGAATTTCCGAGCAGTACTTC. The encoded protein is CASSPRQGISEQYF.

The CDR3 spells CASTLAGTTPSYNEQFF. CDR3 in DNA: TGTGCCAGCACGCTAGCGGGGACTACCCCCTCCTACAATGAGCAGTTCTTC. The J gene is TRBJ2-1, the V gene TRBV2; 9 positions match TRBD2. Trimming took 7 bases from V and 0 from J; bases not matched to a gene: 10. The length of the CDR3 is 17 residues. CDR1 SNHLY and CDR2 FYNNEI come from the germline V gene.